Included here is one T cell receptor (beta chain) sequence, with context. The target of this receptor is not known. From each donor, a roughly 2.7 ml peripheral blood sample was collected into PAXgene tubes and kept at -80 degrees C. Total RNA was isolated from whole blood with the PAXgene blood miRNA kit on an automated QIAcube, without T cell sorting. Peripheral blood from monozygotic twin pairs, either concordant or discordant for inflammatory bowel disease, underwent deep TCRalpha and TCRbeta repertoire profiling that used unique molecular barcoding. For every twin pair, smoking habits were documented, and each individual was categorised as a current, former or never smoker. This sample stems from a study of monozygotic twins with inflammatory bowel disease (dated by TCRdb to between 2018 and 2021). For the wider study: The full study comprised around 28 monozygotic twin pairs: nine German pairs (four IBD-concordant, five IBD-discordant) and 19 IBD-discordant Danish pairs. The search for disease-associated traits relied mainly on comparing, within discordant pairs, IBD patients with their genetically identical healthy co-twins. Each individual had, on average, about 151 000 unique TCRalpha sequences and 181 000 unique TCRbeta sequences available for analysis.

The investigation overall reported the following: Repertoire similarity did not differ between concordant and discordant twins, which could be due to limited statistical power. Different T cell subtypes could not be distinguished in the analysis. The results gave no support for a single strong signal or clonotype linked to IBD. Compared with healthy twins, IBD patients shared fewer clonotypes with other individuals, and the difference was most pronounced in patients with signs of disease activity. Differing immunosuppressive treatments among patients may have added background noise and inter-individual variability to the repertoires. A decrease in TCRbeta repertoire diversity, as measured by inverse Simpson index, was observed in IBD patients compared with their healthy co-twins.

The CDR3 sequence holds 15 residues, the cysteine and phenylalanine included. DNA is not recorded here. The germline V gene encodes CDR1 LNHDA and CDR2 SQIVND (reference sequence). The library was made by 5' RACE. For each TCR library, around 3,500 ng of total RNA was used. cDNA was synthesized with SMARTScribe reverse transcriptase in eight separate reactions per sample. Unique molecular identifiers containing a 6-nucleotide sample barcode were introduced through template switching during cDNA synthesis. TCRalpha and TCRbeta cDNA was amplified by two nested PCRs of approximately 17 and 9 cycles, with bead purification after each PCR. Before amplification, the cDNA was treated with uracil DNA-glycosylase and purified using the QIAquick PCR purification kit. The second PCR added Illumina TruSeq-compatible adapters along with sample-specific barcodes. TapeStation and Qubit were used to check library quality and concentration, and 5 ng of each library went into the pool. The pooled libraries were sequenced with 2 x 100 bp reads and custom sequencing primers on an Illumina HiSeq2500 single-index Rapid Run. On the authors' methods: UMI-based consensus assembly with MiGEC version 1.2.6 was used to correct PCR and sequencing errors. MiXCR version 2.1.1 was used to carry out V(D)J alignment, clonotype assembly and CDR3 extraction. Gene usage, clonotype sharing and MAIT/NKT TCR abundance were normalised by analysing the top 1000, 10 000 and 20 000 clonotypes per sample. After downsampling to 27 000 UMIs, diversity was calculated as the inverse Simpson index using the vegan R package. Statistical testing used paired Mann-Whitney U tests on the discordant twin pairs and applied Benjamini-Hochberg correction for multiple testing. Each CDR3 protein sequence appears as one entry after TCRdb reprocessed the reads, and no DNA is included. In this record, the V and J calls reflect TCRdb's handling and not the investigators' own analysis. The table of this sample itemizes approximately 400,000 distinct CDR3 sequences. The ten most abundant clones make up more than 2% of the sample.

This sequence originates from a human donor with ulcerative colitis or Crohn's disease, or a healthy co-twin of an affected twin (not recorded which). The sequenced material came from blood. This chain joins TRBV19 to TRBJ1-2; TCRdb returns TRBD1, unconfirmable since there is no DNA. The CDR3 reads as follows: CASSPQGQRNYGYTF.